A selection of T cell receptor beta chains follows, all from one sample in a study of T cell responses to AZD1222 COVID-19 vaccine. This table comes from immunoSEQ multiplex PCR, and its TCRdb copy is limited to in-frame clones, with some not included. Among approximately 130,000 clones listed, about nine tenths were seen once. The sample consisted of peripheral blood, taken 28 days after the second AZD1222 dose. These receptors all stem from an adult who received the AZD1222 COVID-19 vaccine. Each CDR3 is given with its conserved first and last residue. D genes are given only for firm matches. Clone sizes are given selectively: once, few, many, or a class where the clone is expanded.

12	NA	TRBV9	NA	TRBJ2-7	CASSVGSGRQYF	TGTGCCAGCAGCGTTGGCAGTGGTAGGCAGTACTTC
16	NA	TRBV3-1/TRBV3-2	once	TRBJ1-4	CASSHSTRPAQEKLFF	TGTGCCAGCAGCCACTCCACTCGCCCTGCTCAAGAAAAACTGTTTTTT
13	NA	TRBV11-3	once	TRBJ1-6	CASGTGRDSPLHF	TGTGCCAGCGGGACCGGCCGGGATTCACCCCTCCACTTT
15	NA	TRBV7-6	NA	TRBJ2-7	CASSLLGLGPFEQYF	TGTGCCAGCAGCTTACTAGGGCTAGGACCTTTCGAGCAGTACTTC
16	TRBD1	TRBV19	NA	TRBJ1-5	CASSEGQGYSNQPQHF	TGTGCCAGTAGTGAAGGACAGGGGTATAGCAATCAGCCCCAGCATTTT
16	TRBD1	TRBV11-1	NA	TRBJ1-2	CASSRGQGEGGYGYTF	TGTGCCAGCAGCCGAGGACAGGGAGAAGGAGGATATGGCTACACCTTC
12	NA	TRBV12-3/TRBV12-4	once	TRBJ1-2	CASSSGLGGYTF	TGTGCCAGCAGTTCAGGGTTGGGCGGCTACACCTTC
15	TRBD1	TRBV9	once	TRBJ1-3	CASSPTGDSGNTIYF	TGTGCCAGCAGCCCCACAGGGGACTCTGGAAACACCATATATTTT
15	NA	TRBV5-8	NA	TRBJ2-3	CASSFAVLSTDTQYF	TGTGCCAGCAGCTTTGCCGTACTTAGCACAGATACGCAGTATTTT
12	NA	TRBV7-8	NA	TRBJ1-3	CASSLSGGTIYF	TGTGCCAGCAGCCTCTCGGGGGGCACCATATATTTT
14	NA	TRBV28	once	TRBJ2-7	CASSLAGLAYEQYF	TGTGCCAGCAGTTTAGCCGGGTTAGCCTACGAGCAGTACTTC
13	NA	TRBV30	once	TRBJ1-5	CAWNTDFNQPQHF	TGTGCCTGGAATACGGACTTCAATCAGCCCCAGCATTTT
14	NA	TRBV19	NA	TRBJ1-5	CASSMMGGDQPQHF	TGTGCCAGTAGTATGATGGGGGGCGATCAGCCCCAGCATTTT
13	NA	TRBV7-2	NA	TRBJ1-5	CASSGGGSQPQHF	TGTGCCAGCAGCGGAGGAGGGAGCCAGCCCCAGCATTTT
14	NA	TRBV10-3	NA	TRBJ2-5	CAISAGAGGKTQYF	TGTGCCATCAGTGCGGGGGCAGGTGGAAAGACCCAGTACTTC
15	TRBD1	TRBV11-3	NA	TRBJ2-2	CASSSTGGFTGELFF	TGTGCCAGCAGCTCCACAGGGGGCTTCACCGGGGAGCTGTTTTTT
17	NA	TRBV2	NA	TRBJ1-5	CASSTAGGSYRNQPQHF	TGTGCCAGCAGTACTGCGGGGGGTAGTTATCGCAATCAGCCCCAGCATTTT
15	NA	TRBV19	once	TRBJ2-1	CASSIALLPYNEQFF	TGTGCCAGTAGTATTGCTCTCCTCCCCTACAATGAGCAGTTCTTC
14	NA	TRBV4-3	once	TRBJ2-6	CASSPGVWANVLTF	TGCGCCAGCAGCCCTGGCGTCTGGGCCAACGTCCTGACTTTC
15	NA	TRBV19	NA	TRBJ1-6	CASSIGLGLASPLHF	TGTGCCAGTAGTATAGGTCTGGGACTAGCTTCACCCCTCCACTTT
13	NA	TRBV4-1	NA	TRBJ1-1	CASSQVSGTEAFF	TGCGCCAGCAGCCAAGTTTCGGGCACTGAAGCTTTCTTT
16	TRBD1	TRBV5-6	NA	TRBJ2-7	CASSPEGTAPSYEQYF	TGTGCCAGCAGCCCCGAAGGGACAGCACCTTCCTACGAGCAGTACTTC
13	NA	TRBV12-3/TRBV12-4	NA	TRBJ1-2	CASSFIQRGGYTF	TGTGCCAGCAGTTTCATACAGCGTGGTGGCTACACCTTC
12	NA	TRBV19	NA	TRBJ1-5	CASSIRGIPQHF	TGTGCCAGTAGTATTCGGGGAATACCCCAGCATTTT
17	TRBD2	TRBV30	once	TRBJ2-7	CAWSVWASGRAGYEQYF	TGTGCCTGGAGTGTATGGGCTAGCGGGAGGGCCGGTTACGAGCAGTACTTC
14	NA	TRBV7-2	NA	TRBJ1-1	CASSLVAGNTEAFF	TGTGCCAGCAGCTTAGTGGCAGGGAACACTGAAGCTTTCTTT
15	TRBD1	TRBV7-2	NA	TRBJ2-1	CASSLARGQGNEQFF	TGTGCCAGCAGCTTAGCCAGAGGACAGGGCAATGAGCAGTTCTTC
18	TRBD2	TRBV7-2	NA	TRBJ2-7	CASSEVGREATNAYEQYF	TGTGCCAGCAGCGAAGTGGGGCGGGAGGCCACCAACGCCTACGAGCAGTACTTC
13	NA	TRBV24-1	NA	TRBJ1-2	CATSEGQSYGYTF	TGTGCCACCAGTGAAGGACAGAGCTACGGCTACACCTTC
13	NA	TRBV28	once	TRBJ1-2	CASSTGTNPGYTF	TGTGCCAGCAGCACCGGGACGAACCCCGGCTACACCTTC
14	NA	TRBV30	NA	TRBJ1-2	CAWSVGTGNYGYTF	TGTGCCTGGAGTGTAGGCACAGGGAACTATGGCTACACCTTC
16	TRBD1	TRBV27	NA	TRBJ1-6	CASRQGTGRSDSPLHF	TGTGCCAGCAGACAAGGGACAGGCCGTTCCGATTCACCCCTCCACTTT
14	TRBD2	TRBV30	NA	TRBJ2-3	CAWSVGGGSDTQYF	TGTGCCTGGAGTGTGGGCGGGGGGTCGGATACGCAGTATTTT
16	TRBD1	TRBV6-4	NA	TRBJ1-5	CASSDSRGFSNQPQHF	TGTGCCAGCAGTGACAGCAGGGGGTTTAGCAATCAGCCCCAGCATTTT
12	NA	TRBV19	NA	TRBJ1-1	CASSKVNTEAFF	TGTGCCAGTAGTAAGGTGAACACTGAAGCTTTCTTT
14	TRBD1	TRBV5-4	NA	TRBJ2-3	CASSLRTGSPTQYF	TGTGCCAGCAGCCTACGGACAGGGAGTCCTACGCAGTATTTT
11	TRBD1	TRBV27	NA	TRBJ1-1	CASNTQGRAFF	TGTGCCAGCAATACACAGGGGCGAGCTTTCTTT
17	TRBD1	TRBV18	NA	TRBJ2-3	CASSPRQGVRSTDTQYF	TGTGCCAGCTCACCGAGACAGGGGGTACGGAGCACAGATACGCAGTATTTT
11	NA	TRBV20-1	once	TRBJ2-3	CSARRGTAQYF	TGCAGTGCTAGAAGGGGAACGGCGCAGTATTTT
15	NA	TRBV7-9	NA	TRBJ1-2	CASSLVKDHSRGYTF	TGTGCCAGCAGCTTAGTTAAGGACCACTCTCGGGGCTACACCTTC
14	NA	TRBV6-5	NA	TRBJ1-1	CASSYGVFGSEAFF	TGTGCCAGCAGTTACGGGGTTTTTGGATCTGAAGCTTTCTTT
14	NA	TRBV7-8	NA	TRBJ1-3	CASNLQGRGNTIYF	TGTGCCAGCAACTTACAGGGTCGAGGAAACACCATATATTTT
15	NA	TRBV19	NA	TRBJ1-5	CASSTVVGKNQPQHF	TGTGCCAGTAGTACAGTCGTCGGTAAAAATCAGCCCCAGCATTTT
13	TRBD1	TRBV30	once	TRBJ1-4	CAWDYRGSEKLFF	TGTGCCTGGGACTACAGGGGCAGCGAAAAACTGTTTTTT
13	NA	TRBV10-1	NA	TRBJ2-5	CASSARFGETQYF	TGCGCCAGCAGCGCTAGATTTGGCGAGACCCAGTACTTC
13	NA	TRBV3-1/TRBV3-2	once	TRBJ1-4	CASSGPAVGKLFF	TGTGCCAGCAGCGGGCCCGCGGTTGGAAAACTGTTTTTT
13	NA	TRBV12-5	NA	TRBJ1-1	CASGLTSNTEAFF	TGTGCTAGTGGTTTGACGTCGAACACTGAAGCTTTCTTT
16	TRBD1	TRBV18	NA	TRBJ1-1	CASSLTSGTGKHEAFF	TGTGCCAGCTCACTTACCTCCGGGACAGGGAAACATGAAGCTTTCTTT
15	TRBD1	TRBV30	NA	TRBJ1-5	CAWSTDRVGNQPQHF	TGTGCCTGGAGTACCGACAGGGTTGGCAATCAGCCCCAGCATTTT
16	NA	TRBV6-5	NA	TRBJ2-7	CASSYSLAGDTYEQYF	TGTGCCAGCAGTTACTCCCTCGCAGGGGACACCTACGAGCAGTACTTC
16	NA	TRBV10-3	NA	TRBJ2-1	CAISESVASSYNEQFF	TGTGCCATCAGTGAGTCGGTCGCTAGCTCCTACAATGAGCAGTTCTTC
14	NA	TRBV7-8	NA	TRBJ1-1	CASSPRDKNTEAFF	TGTGCCAGCAGCCCCCGGGACAAGAACACTGAAGCTTTCTTT